This T cell receptor (beta chain) was identified during a study of blood T cell repertoires in COVID-19. Libraries were prepared by immunoSEQ multiplex PCR; TCRdb keeps only in-frame clonotypes and omits some of them. The repertoire has under 150,000 clones, approximately 90% of them found once; the top ten carry approximately 4.2%. The CDR3 has 18 residues. Deletions cut 4 bases from V and 0 bases from J, with 21 bases between. CDR1 and CDR2 from the germline V gene are SEHNR and FQNEAQ (reference sequence). The sequence came from a woman between 50 and 59 years old with acute or convalescent COVID-19. The chain uses TRBV7-9 and TRBJ1-2, with D possibly matching TRBD1 (5 bases). Sequencing was carried out using peripheral blood. Here the CDR3 reads CASSSGLGLVGTNYGYTF. The CDR3 region has the DNA TGTGCCAGCAGCTCCGGTCTGGGACTAGTCGGGACTAACTATGGCTACACCTTC.